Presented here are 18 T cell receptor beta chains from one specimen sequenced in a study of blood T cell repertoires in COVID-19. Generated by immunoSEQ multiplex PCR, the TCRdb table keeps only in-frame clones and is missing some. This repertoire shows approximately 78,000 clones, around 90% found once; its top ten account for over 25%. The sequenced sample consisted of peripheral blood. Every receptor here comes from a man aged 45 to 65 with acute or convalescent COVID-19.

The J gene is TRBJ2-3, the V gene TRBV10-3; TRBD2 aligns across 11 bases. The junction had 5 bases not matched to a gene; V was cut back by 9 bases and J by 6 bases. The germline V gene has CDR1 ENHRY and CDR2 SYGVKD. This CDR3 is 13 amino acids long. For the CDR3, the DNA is TGTGCCATGACTAGCGGGGAAGTTGATACGCAGTATTTT. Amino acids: CAMTSGEVDTQYF.

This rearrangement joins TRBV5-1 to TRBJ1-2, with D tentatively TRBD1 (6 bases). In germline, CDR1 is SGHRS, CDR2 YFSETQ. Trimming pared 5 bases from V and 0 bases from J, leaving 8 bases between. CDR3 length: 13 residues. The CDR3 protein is CASSEGANYGYTF. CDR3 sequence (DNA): TGCGCCAGCAGTGAGGGGGCTAACTATGGCTACACCTTC.

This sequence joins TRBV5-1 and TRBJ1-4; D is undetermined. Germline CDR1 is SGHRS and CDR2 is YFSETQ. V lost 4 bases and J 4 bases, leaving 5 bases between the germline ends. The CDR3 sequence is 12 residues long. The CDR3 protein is CASSANNEKLFF. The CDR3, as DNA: TGCGCCAGCAGCGCTAATAATGAAAAACTGTTTTTT. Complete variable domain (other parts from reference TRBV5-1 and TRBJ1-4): KAGVTQTPRYLIKTRGQQVTLSCSPISGHRSVSWYQQTPGQGLQFLFEYFSETQRNKGNFPGRFSGRQFSNSRSEMNVSTLELGDSALYLCASSANNEKLFFGSGTQLSVL.

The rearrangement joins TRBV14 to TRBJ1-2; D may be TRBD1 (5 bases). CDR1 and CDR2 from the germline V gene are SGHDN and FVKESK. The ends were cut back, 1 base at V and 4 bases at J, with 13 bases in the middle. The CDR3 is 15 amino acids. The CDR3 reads CASSQVDITFYGYTF. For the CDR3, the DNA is TGTGCCAGCAGCCAAGTGGACATCACGTTCTATGGCTACACCTTC.

For the CDR3, the DNA is TGCGCCAGCAGCTTGGTTTTGGCAGTAAAAGAGACCCAGTACTTC. Protein sequence: CASSLVLAVKETQYF. V and J are TRBV5-1 and TRBJ2-5; D remains ambiguous. Germline CDR1 SGHRS, CDR2 YFSETQ. The germline V and J ends were trimmed by 0 bases and 3 bases, with 12 bases remaining between them. This CDR3 has 15 amino acids.

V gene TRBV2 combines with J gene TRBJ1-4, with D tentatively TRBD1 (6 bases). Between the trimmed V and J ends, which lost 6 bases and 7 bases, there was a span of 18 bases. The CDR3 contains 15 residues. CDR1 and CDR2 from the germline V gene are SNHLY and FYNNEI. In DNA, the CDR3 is TGTGCCAGCAGGCAAGGGGGACCGCAGGGTGAAAAACTGTTTTTT. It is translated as CASRQGGPQGEKLFF.

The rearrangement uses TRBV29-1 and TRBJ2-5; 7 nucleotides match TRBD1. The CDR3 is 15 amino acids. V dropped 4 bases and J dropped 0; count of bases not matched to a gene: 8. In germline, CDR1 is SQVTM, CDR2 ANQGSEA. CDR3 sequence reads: CSVAGSGGYQETQYF. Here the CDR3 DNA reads TGCAGCGTTGCAGGGTCAGGGGGTTACCAAGAGACCCAGTACTTC. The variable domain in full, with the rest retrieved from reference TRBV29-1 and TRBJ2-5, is SAVISQKPSRDICQRGTSLTIQCQVDSQVTMMFWYRQQPGQSLTLIATANQGSEATYESGFVIDKFPISRPNLTFSTLTVSNMSPEDSSIYLCSVAGSGGYQETQYFGPGTRLLVL.

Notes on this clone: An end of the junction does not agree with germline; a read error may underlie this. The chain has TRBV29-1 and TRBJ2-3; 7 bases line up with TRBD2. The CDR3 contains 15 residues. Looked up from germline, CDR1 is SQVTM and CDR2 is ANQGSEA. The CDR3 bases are TGCAGCGCTGAATGGGGAGGGATCAGCACAGATACGCAGTATTTT. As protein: CSAEWGGISTDTQYF.

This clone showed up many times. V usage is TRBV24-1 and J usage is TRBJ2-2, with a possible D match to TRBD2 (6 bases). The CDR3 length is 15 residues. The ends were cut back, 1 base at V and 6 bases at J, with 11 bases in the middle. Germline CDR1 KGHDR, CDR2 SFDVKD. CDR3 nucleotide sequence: TGTGCCACCAGTGATTTAGTCGCGGGGCCCGGGGAGCTGTTTTTT. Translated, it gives CATSDLVAGPGELFF.

This chain's CDR3 is CASSSDRAGTQYF. The CDR3, as DNA: TGTGCCAGCAGTTCCGACAGGGCCGGGACCCAGTACTTC. This chain connects TRBV12-3 or TRBV12-4 to TRBJ2-5; TRBD1 matches 7 bases. With V trimmed by 4 bases and J by 7 bases, 6 bases remained unmatched. This CDR3 has 13 residues.

The CDR3 is CASSYGRGRMNTEAFF. In nucleotides, the CDR3 is TGCGCCAGCAGCTACGGCAGGGGACGCATGAACACTGAAGCTTTCTTT. The chain links TRBV5-1 to TRBJ1-1; tentatively, D is TRBD1 (6 bases). Trimming shortened V by 3 bases and J by 0 bases, and 15 bases separated the two germline ends. This CDR3 comprises 16 residues. The germline V gene has CDR1 SGHRS and CDR2 YFSETQ.

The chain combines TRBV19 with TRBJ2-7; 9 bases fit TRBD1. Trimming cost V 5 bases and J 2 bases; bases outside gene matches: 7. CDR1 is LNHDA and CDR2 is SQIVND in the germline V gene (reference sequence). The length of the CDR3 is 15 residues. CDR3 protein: CASSARDRATYEQYF. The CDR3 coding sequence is TGTGCCAGTAGTGCCCGGGACAGGGCTACCTACGAGCAGTACTTC.

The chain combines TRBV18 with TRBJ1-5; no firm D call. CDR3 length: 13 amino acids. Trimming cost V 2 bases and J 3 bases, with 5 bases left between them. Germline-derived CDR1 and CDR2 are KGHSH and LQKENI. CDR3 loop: CASSPADNQPQHF. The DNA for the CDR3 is TGTGCCAGCTCACCAGCGGACAATCAGCCCCAGCATTTT.

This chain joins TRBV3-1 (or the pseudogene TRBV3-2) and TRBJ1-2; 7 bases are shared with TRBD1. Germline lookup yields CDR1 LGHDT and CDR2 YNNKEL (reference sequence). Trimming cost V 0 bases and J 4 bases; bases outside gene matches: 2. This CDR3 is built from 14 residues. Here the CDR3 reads CASSQDTGVYGYTF. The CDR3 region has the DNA TGTGCCAGCAGCCAAGATACAGGGGTCTATGGCTACACCTTC.

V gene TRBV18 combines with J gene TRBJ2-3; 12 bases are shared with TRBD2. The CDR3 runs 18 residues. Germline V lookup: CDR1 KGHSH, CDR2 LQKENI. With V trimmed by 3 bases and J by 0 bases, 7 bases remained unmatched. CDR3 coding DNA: TGTGCCAGCTCACCTCCTAATCTAGCGGGGGGGAGCACAGATACGCAGTATTTT. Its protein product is CASSPPNLAGGSTDTQYF.

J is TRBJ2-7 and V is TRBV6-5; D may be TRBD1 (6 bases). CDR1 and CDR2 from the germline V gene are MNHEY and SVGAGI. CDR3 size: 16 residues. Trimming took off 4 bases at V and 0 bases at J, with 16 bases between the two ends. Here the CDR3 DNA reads TGTGCCAGCAGTTCCCTGACAGGCGCTATCTCCTACGAGCAGTACTTC. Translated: CASSSLTGAISYEQYF.

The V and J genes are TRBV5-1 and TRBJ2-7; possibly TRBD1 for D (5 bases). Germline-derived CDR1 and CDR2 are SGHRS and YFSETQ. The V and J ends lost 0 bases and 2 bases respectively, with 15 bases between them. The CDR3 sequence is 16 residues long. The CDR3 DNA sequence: TGCGCCAGCAGCTTGGCCTTTTGGGGCACCACCTACGAGCAGTACTTC. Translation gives CASSLAFWGTTYEQYF.

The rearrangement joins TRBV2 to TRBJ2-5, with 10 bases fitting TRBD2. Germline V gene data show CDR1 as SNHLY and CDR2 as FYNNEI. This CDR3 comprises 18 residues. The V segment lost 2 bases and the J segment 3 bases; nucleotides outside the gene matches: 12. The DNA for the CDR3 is TGTGCCAGCAGTGAACATCGGATTAGCGGGGGGACGAAAGAGACCCAGTACTTC. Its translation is CASSEHRISGGTKETQYF.